This T cell receptor beta chain originates from a study of cytomegalovirus exposure and HLA in healthy donors. Study-wide background: Drawn from HLA-typed donors, approximately 85 million unique TCRs were held in an early data release.

Healthy bone marrow donors made up the donor group. It was with 60 Vbeta and 13 Jbeta primers that the PCR ran. This table comes from immunoSEQ multiplex PCR, and its TCRdb copy is limited to in-frame clones, with some not included. The sample lists over 200,000 clones; around 70% were seen once. In the case of this clone: As yet, its antigen is unknown.

Overall study findings and caveats: Productive rates of about 87% or about 30% were seen for most TCR beta V segments in an earlier analysis. In a later analysis, TCR beta V- and J-gene trimming was associated with a missense DCLRE1C variant.

Germline loops: CDR1 SGHDT, CDR2 YYEEEE. The CDR3 runs to 16 residues. V dropped 4 bases and J dropped 1; count of bases not matched to a gene: 6. The V call is TRBV5-6, the J call TRBJ1-1; 11 positions agree with TRBD1. This TCR came from a middle-aged man in good health and CMV-seropositive. Sequenced material: PBMCs. CDR3 DNA sequence: TGTGCCAGCAGCGGCGGGACAGGGGGTTGGAACACTGAAGCTTTCTTT. Amino acid sequence: CASSGGTGGWNTEAFF.